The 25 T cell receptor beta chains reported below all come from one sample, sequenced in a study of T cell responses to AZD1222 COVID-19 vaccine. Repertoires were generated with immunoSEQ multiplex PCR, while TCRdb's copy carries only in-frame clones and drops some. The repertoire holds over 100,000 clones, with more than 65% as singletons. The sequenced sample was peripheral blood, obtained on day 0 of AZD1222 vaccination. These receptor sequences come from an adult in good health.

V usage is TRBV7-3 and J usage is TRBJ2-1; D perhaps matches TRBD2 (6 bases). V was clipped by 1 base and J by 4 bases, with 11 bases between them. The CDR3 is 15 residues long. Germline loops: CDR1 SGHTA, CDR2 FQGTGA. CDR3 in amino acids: CASSLNSGGYNEQFF. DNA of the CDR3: TGTGCCAGCAGCTTAAACTCTGGGGGGTACAATGAGCAGTTCTTC. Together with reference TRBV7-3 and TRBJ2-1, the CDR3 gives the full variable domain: GAGVSQTPSNKVTEKGKYVELRCDPISGHTALYWYRQSLGQGPEFLIYFQGTGAADDSGLPNDRFFAVRPEGSVSTLKIQRTERGDSAVYLCASSLNSGGYNEQFFGPGTRLTVL.

CDR3 sequence: CASSDWQGIGNTEAFF. CDR3 bases: TGTGCCAGCAGTGATTGGCAGGGGATAGGGAACACTGAAGCTTTCTTT. The chain employs TRBV6-1 and TRBJ1-1; TRBD1 might be the D (6 bases). CDR1 and CDR2 from the germline V gene are MNHNS and SASEGT. This CDR3 is 16 amino acids long. Trimming cost V 3 bases and J 1 base, with 15 bases left between them.

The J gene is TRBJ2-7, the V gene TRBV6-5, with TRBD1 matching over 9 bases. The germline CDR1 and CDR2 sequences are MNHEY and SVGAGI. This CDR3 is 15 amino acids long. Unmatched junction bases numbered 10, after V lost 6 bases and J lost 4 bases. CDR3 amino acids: CASSSPGQGLYEQYF. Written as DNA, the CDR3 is TGTGCCAGCAGCTCACCGGGACAGGGATTATACGAGCAGTACTTC.

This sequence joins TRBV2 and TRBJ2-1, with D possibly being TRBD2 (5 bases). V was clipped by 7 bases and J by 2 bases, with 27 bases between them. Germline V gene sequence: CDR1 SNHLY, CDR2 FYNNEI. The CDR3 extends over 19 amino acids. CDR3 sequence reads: CASNTRRAESRGAYNEQFF. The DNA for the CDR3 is TGTGCCAGCAACACACGCCGGGCCGAGTCCCGGGGAGCCTACAATGAGCAGTTCTTC.

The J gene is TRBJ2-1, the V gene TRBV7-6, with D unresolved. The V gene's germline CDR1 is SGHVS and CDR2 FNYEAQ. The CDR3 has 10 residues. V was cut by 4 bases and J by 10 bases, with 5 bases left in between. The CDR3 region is CASSYGEQFF. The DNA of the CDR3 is TGTGCCAGCAGCTACGGGGAGCAGTTCTTC.

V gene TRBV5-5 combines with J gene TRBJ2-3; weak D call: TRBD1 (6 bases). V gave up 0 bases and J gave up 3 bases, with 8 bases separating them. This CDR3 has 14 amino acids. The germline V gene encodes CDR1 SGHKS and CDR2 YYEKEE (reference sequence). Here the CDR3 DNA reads TGTGCCAGCAGCTTGGAACAGGGAACAGATACGCAGTATTTT. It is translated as CASSLEQGTDTQYF.

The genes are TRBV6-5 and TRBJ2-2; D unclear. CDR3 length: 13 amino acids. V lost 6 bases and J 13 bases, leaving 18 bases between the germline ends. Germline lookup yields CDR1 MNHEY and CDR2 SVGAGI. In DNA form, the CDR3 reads TGTGCCAGCAGATCCAGCCGGCCGGGCGGGCTGTTTTTT. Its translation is CASRSSRPGGLFF.

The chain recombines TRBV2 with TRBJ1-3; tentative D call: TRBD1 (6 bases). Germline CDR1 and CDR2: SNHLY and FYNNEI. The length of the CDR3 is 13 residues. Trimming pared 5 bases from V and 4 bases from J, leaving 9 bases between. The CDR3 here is CASSTGSGNTIYF. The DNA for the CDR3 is TGTGCCAGCAGTACAGGGTCAGGAAACACCATATATTTT.

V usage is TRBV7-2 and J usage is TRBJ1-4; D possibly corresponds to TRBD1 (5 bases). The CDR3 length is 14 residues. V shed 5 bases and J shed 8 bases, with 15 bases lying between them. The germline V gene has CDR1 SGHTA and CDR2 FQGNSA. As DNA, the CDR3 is TGTGCCAGCAGCGAAGTTCCTCGGGGGGAAAAACTGTTTTTT. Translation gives CASSEVPRGEKLFF.

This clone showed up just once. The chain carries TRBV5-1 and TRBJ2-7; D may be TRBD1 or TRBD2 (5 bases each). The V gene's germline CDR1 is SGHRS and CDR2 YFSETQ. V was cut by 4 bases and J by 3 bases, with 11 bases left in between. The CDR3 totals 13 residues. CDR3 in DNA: TGCGCCAGCAGCGGTGGGACGCGCTACGAGCAGTACTTC. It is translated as CASSGGTRYEQYF.

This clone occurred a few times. CDR3 protein: CASSEAQGTNSPLHF. In DNA form, the CDR3 reads TGTGCCAGCAGCGAAGCACAGGGAACTAATTCACCCCTCCACTTT. The chain combines TRBV28 with TRBJ1-6, with D tentatively TRBD1 (6 bases). Trimming stripped 6 bases from V and 6 bases from J, with 15 bases between. The CDR3 runs to 15 residues. CDR1 is MDHEN, CDR2 SYDVKM, per germline.

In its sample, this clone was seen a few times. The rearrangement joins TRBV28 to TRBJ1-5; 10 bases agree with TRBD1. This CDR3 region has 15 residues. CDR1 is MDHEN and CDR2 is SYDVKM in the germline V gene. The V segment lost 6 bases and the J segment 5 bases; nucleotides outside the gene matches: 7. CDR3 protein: CASRRTGGFDQPQHF. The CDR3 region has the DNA TGTGCCAGCAGAAGGACAGGGGGGTTTGATCAGCCCCAGCATTTT.

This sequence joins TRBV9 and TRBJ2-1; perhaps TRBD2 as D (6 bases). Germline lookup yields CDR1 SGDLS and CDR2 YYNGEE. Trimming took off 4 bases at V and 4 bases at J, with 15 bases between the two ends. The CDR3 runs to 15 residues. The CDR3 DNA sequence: TGTGCCAGCAGCCCTGGGGGGACCCTATACAATGAGCAGTTCTTC. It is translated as CASSPGGTLYNEQFF.

The CDR3 DNA is TGTGCCAGCAGTTCCGCAGGGGGCGCCGGCACTGAAGCTTTCTTT. Its protein is CASSSAGGAGTEAFF. V and J are TRBV28 and TRBJ1-1, with TRBD1 matching 8 bases. Germline lookup yields CDR1 MDHEN and CDR2 SYDVKM. The junction had 8 bases not matched to a gene; V was cut back by 4 bases and J by 4 bases. This CDR3 is built from 15 residues.

This CDR3 is CASSLPFGTADEPNYGYTF. The CDR3 DNA follows: TGTGCCAGCAGTTTACCATTCGGGACAGCCGACGAACCTAACTATGGCTACACCTTC. The chain couples TRBV27 to TRBJ1-2; the match to TRBD1 covers 7 bases. Germline trimming cut 2 bases from V and 0 bases from J; bases unmatched to any gene: 15. The germline V gene encodes CDR1 MNHEY and CDR2 SMNVEV (reference sequence). The CDR3 runs to 19 residues.

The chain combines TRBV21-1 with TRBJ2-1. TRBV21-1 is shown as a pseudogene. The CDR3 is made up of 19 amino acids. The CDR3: CASGARRGGRHFFYNEQFF. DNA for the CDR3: TGTGCCAGCGGCGCCCGGCGTGGGGGACGGCACTTTTTCTACAATGAGCAGTTCTTC.

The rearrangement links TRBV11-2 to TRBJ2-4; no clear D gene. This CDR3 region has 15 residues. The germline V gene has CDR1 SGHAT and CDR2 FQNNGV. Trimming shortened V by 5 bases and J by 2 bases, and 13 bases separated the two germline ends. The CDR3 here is CASSGHVGTKNIQYF. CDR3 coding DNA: TGTGCCAGCAGCGGCCACGTGGGCACCAAAAACATTCAGTACTTC.

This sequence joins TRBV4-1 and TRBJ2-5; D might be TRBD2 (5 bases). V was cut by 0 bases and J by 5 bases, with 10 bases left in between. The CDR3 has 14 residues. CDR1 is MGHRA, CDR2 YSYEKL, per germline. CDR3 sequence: CASSQDWTGETQYF. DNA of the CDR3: TGCGCCAGCAGCCAAGATTGGACGGGGGAGACCCAGTACTTC.

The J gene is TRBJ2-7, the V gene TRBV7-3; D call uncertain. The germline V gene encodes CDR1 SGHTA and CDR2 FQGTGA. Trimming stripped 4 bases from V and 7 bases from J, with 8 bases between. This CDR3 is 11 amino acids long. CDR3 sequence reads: CASSSLREQYF. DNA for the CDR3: TGTGCCAGCAGCTCCTTACGGGAGCAGTACTTC.

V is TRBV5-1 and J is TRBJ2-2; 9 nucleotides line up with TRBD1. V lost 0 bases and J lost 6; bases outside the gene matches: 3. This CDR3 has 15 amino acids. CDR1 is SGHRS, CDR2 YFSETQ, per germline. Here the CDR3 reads CASSLGQGVPGELFF. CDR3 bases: TGCGCCAGCAGCTTGGGACAGGGGGTTCCCGGGGAGCTGTTTTTT.

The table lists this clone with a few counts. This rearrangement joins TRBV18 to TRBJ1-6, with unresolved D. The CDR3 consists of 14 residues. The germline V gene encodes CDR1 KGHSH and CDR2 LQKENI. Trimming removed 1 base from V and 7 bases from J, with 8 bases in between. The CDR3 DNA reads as TGTGCCAGCTCACCACAGGGTGTCAATTCACCCCTCCACTTT. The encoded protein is CASSPQGVNSPLHF.

This chain's CDR3 is CAWNPRQGAVYGYTF. The CDR3 DNA reads as TGTGCCTGGAACCCGAGACAGGGGGCCGTCTATGGCTACACCTTC. The rearrangement links TRBV30 to TRBJ1-2; 10 nucleotides agree with TRBD1. Trimming took 4 bases from V and 4 from J; bases not matched to a gene: 9. The CDR3 is 15 amino acids. Germline CDR1 is GTSNPN and CDR2 is SVGIG (reference sequence).

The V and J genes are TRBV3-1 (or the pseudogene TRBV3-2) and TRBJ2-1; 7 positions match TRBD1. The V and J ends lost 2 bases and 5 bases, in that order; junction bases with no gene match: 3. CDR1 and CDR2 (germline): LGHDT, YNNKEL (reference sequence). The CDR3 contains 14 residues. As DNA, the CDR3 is TGTGCCAGCAGCCAACAGACAGGGCACAATGAGCAGTTCTTC. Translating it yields CASSQQTGHNEQFF.

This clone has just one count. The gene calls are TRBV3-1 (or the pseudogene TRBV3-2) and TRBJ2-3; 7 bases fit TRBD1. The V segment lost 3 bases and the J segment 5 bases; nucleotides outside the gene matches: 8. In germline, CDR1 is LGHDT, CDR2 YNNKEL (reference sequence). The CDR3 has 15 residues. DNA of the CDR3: TGTGCCAGCAGCCATCTCGGACAGGCGGGAGATACGCAGTATTTT. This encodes CASSHLGQAGDTQYF.

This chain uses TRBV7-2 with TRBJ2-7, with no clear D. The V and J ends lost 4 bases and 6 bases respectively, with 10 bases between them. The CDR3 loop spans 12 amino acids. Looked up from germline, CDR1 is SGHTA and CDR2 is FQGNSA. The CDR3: CASSYLWGEQYF. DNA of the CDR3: TGTGCCAGCAGCTACCTTTGGGGCGAGCAGTACTTC.